The 3 T cell receptor beta chains below all came from one sample that was sequenced in a study of T cell responses to AZD1222 COVID-19 vaccine. Repertoires were generated with immunoSEQ multiplex PCR, while TCRdb's copy carries only in-frame clones and drops some. Of about 120,000 clones listed, approximately 86% are singletons. The sequencing here drew on peripheral blood, taken 28 days after the second AZD1222 dose. The receptor source for this set is an adult who received the AZD1222 COVID-19 vaccine.

The chain joins TRBV27 to TRBJ2-3, with D perhaps matching TRBD2 (5 bases). The V gene's germline CDR1 is MNHEY and CDR2 SMNVEV (reference sequence). V gave up 7 bases and J gave up 8 bases, with 19 bases separating them. The CDR3 totals 14 residues. The DNA of the CDR3 is TGTGCCAGCAATTCAGCGGCCGTGCTTGGTACGCAGTATTTT. Protein: CASNSAAVLGTQYF.

This chain joins TRBV5-1 and TRBJ2-2; 7 bases are a match to TRBD1. CDR1 is SGHRS, CDR2 YFSETQ, per germline. Unmatched junction bases numbered 3, after V lost 1 base and J lost 0 bases. CDR3 length equals 16 residues. CDR3 sequence (DNA): TGCGCCAGCAGCTTGAGGGACAGATCGAACACCGGGGAGCTGTTTTTT. This encodes CASSLRDRSNTGELFF.

The gene calls are TRBV14 and TRBJ1-1; D is perhaps TRBD1 (6 bases). CDR1 is SGHDN, CDR2 FVKESK, per germline. V dropped 1 base and J dropped 10 bases, with 19 bases sitting between them. There are 15 residues in the CDR3. This CDR3 is CASSQARLRGAGAFF. The CDR3 DNA sequence: TGTGCCAGCAGCCAAGCTCGTCTCAGGGGCGCCGGAGCTTTCTTT.